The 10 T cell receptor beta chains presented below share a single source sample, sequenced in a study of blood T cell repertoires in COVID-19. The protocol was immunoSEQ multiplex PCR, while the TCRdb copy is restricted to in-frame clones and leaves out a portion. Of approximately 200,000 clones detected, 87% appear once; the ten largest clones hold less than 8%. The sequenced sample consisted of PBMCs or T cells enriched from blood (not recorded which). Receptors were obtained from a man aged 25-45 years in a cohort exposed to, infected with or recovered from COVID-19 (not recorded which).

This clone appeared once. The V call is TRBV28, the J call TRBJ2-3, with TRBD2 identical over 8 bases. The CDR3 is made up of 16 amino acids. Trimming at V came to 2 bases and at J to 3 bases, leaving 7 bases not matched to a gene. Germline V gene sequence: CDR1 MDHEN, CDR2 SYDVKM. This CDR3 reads CASSLTGREGTDTQYF. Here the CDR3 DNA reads TGTGCCAGCAGTTTAACGGGTCGGGAGGGAACAGATACGCAGTATTTT.

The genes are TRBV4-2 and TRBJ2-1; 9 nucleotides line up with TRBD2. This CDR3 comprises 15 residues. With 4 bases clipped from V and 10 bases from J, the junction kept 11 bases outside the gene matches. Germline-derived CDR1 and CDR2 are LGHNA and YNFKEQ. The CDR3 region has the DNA TGTGCCAGCAGCCCATCGACTAGCGGTCACGGGGAGCAGTTCTTC. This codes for CASSPSTSGHGEQFF.

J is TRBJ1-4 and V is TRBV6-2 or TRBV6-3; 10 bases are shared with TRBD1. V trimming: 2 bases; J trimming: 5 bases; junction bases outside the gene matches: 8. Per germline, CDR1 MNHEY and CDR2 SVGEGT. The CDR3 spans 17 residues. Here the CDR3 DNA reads TGTGCCAGCAGTTACCAACAGACAGGGGGCATGAATGAAAAACTGTTTTTT. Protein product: CASSYQQTGGMNEKLFF.

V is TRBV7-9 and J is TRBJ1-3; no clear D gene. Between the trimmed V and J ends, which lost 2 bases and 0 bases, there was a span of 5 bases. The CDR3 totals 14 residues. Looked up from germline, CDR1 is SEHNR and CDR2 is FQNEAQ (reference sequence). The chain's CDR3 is CASSLPSSGNTIYF. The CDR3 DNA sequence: TGTGCCAGCAGCTTACCCAGCTCTGGAAACACCATATATTTT.

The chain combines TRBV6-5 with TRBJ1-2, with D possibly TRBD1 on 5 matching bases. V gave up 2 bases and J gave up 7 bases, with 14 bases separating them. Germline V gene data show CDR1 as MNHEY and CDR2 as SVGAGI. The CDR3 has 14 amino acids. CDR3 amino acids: CASSYGGVRGGYTF. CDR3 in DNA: TGTGCCAGCAGTTACGGAGGGGTTAGGGGTGGCTACACCTTC.

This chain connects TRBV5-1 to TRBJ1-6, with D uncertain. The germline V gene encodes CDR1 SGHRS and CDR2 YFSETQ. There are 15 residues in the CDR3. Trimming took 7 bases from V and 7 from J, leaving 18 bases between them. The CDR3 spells CASRQDSIYNSPLHF. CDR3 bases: TGCGCCAGCCGGCAAGACTCCATTTACAATTCACCCCTCCACTTT. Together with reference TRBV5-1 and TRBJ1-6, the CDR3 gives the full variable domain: KAGVTQTPRYLIKTRGQQVTLSCSPISGHRSVSWYQQTPGQGLQFLFEYFSETQRNKGNFPGRFSGRQFSNSRSEMNVSTLELGDSALYLCASRQDSIYNSPLHFGNGTRLTVT.

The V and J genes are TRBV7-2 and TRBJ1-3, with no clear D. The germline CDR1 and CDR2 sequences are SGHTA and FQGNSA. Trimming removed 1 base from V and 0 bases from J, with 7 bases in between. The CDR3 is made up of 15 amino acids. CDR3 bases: TGTGCCAGCAGCTTAGGCTGGGCCTCTGGAAACACCATATATTTT. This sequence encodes CASSLGWASGNTIYF. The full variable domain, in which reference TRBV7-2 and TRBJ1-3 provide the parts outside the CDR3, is GAGVSQSPSNKVTEKGKDVELRCDPISGHTALYWYRQSLGQGLEFLIYFQGNSAPDKSGLPSDRFSAERTGGSVSTLTIQRTQQEDSAVYLCASSLGWASGNTIYFGEGSWLTVV.

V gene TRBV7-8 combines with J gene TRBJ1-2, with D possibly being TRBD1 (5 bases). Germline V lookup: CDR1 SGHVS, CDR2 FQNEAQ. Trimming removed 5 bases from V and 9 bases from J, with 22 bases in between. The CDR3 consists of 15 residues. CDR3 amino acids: CASSHSRQTPGRYTF. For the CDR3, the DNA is TGTGCCAGCAGCCACTCCCGACAGACTCCTGGCCGCTACACCTTC.

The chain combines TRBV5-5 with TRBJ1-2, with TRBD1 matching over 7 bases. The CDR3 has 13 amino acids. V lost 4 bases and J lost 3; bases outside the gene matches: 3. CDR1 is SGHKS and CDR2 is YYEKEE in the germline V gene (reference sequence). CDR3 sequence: CASSRGTDYGYTF. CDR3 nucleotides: TGTGCCAGCAGCCGAGGGACAGACTATGGCTACACCTTC.

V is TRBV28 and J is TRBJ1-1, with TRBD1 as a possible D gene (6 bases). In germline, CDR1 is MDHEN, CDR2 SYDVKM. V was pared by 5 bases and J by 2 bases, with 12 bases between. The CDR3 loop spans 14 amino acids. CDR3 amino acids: CASSPQGQNTEAFF. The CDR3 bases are TGTGCCAGCAGTCCGCAGGGACAAAACACTGAAGCTTTCTTT. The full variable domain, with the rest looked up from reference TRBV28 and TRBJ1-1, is DVKVTQSSRYLVKRTGEKVFLECVQDMDHENMFWYRQDPGLGLRLIYFSYDVKMKEKGDIPEGYSVSREKKERFSLILESASTNQTSMYLCASSPQGQNTEAFFGQGTRLTVV.